This passage covers 21 T cell receptor beta chains from one sample sequenced in a study of vaccination and CD4 T cells after COVID-19. Sequencing of the DNA from cultured CD4+ T cells was carried out with the Oncomine TCR Beta short-read assay. TCRdb ran MiXCR on the PCR reads and lists one entry per CDR3 protein. The sample has around 20,000 distinct CDR3 sequences; roughly 43% are singletons. For these receptors, no antigen is known. Treatment of the sample: approximately nine-day PBMC culture with coronavirus spike peptide pools or control peptides (ViraFEST assay). Sequenced material: CD4+ T cells from blood, cultured in vitro, taken before SARS-CoV-2 vaccination. The origin of the receptors is a human donor who had recovered from COVID-19.

This clonotype was observed a handful of times. The rearrangement joins TRBV11-2 to TRBJ2-1; unclear D gene. CDR1 and CDR2 from the germline V gene are SGHAT and FQNNGV. With 0 bases removed from V and 6 bases from J, the gap between germline ends came to 9 bases. The CDR3 sequence is 14 residues long. CDR3 sequence (DNA): TGTGCCAGCAGCTTAGATCGCAGAGGCAATGAGCAGTTCTTC. This codes for CASSLDRRGNEQFF. Full variable domain (missing parts from reference TRBV11-2 and TRBJ2-1): EAGVAQSPRYKIIEKRQSVAFWCNPISGHATLYWYQQILGQGPKLLIQFQNNGVVDDSQLPKDRFSAERLKGVDSTLKIQPAKLEDSAVYLCASSLDRRGNEQFFGPGTRLTVL.

The chain recombines TRBV19 with TRBJ1-1; 8 bases line up with TRBD1. Germline V CDR1 and CDR2: LNHDA, SQIVND (reference sequence). The ends lost 2 bases at V and 4 bases at J; junction bases unmatched: 6. CDR3 size: 15 residues. The CDR3 here is CASSISRTGGTEAFF. CDR3 DNA: TGTGCCAGTAGTATAAGTCGAACAGGGGGCACTGAAGCTTTCTTT.

This chain links TRBV24-1 with TRBJ2-7; TRBD2 aligns across 10 bases. V lost 4 bases and J lost 6; bases outside the gene matches: 5. CDR1 and CDR2 (germline): KGHDR, SFDVKD. This CDR3 has 14 amino acids. The CDR3 DNA reads TGTGCCACCAGTGACCCTAGCGGGAGTCGCGAGCAGTACTTC. This codes for CATSDPSGSREQYF.

This clonotype is medium-sized in the sample. V is TRBV20-1 and J is TRBJ1-3; TRBD1 is a possible D gene (5 bases). Trimming took 3 bases from V and 2 from J, leaving 11 bases between them. CDR3 length: 14 amino acids. Germline V gives CDR1 DFQATT, CDR2 SNEGSKA (reference sequence). This chain's CDR3 is CSASQGVTGNTIYF. CDR3 in DNA: TGCAGTGCTAGCCAGGGAGTAACTGGAAACACCATATATTTT.

This clonotype was seen a handful of times. The genes are TRBV20-1 and TRBJ1-1; 8 bases fit TRBD1. Trimming at V came to 6 bases and at J to 2 bases, leaving 5 bases not matched to a gene. This CDR3 comprises 13 residues. Germline assignment: CDR1 DFQATT and CDR2 SNEGSKA (reference sequence). CDR3: CSAGDRGNTEAFF. The CDR3 region has the DNA TGCAGTGCAGGAGACAGGGGAAACACTGAAGCTTTCTTT.

This clonotype was seen a handful of times. The genes are TRBV7-2 and TRBJ1-4; D gene unclear. The V end lost 4 bases, the J end lost 0 bases, and 12 bases lay between the germline ends. This CDR3 comprises 16 residues. Germline CDR1 is SGHTA and CDR2 is FQGNSA. Written as DNA, the CDR3 is TGTGCCAGCAGCTCCCAGGCTGGGACAACTAATGAAAAACTGTTTTTT. Translated: CASSSQAGTTNEKLFF.

CDR3 loop: CASSLSWPGPEKLFF. The CDR3 DNA follows: TGTGCCAGCAGTTTATCGTGGCCGGGGCCTGAAAAACTGTTTTTT. The V and J genes are TRBV28 and TRBJ1-4, with D perhaps matching TRBD1 (5 bases). V lost 1 base and J 7 bases, leaving 13 bases between the germline ends. The CDR3 spans 15 residues. Looked up from germline, CDR1 is MDHEN and CDR2 is SYDVKM.

V and J are TRBV15 and TRBJ2-1; 9 bases agree with TRBD2. The CDR3 totals 16 residues. CDR1 is LNHNV and CDR2 is YYDKDF in the germline V gene (reference sequence). With V trimmed by 3 bases and J by 5 bases, 8 bases remained unmatched. The CDR3 loop is CATSRLSSGVNNEQFF. CDR3 in DNA: TGTGCCACCAGCAGGTTATCTAGCGGGGTGAACAATGAGCAGTTCTTC.

This clonotype has only a few counts. This chain links TRBV10-3 with TRBJ2-7; unclear D gene. This CDR3 is built from 11 residues. Germline CDR1 reads ENHRY; CDR2 reads SYGVKD. V was clipped by 2 bases and J by 4 bases, with 3 bases between them. The CDR3 nucleotides are TGTGCCATCAGTGAGGGGTACGAGCAGTACTTC. As protein: CAISEGYEQYF.

In this sample, this clonotype turned up a few times. The J gene is TRBJ1-2, the V gene TRBV20-1; D is unresolved. V gave up 0 bases and J gave up 0 bases, with 5 bases separating them. The CDR3 is 13 amino acids. Germline CDR1 DFQATT, CDR2 SNEGSKA (reference sequence). For the CDR3, the DNA is TGCAGTGCTAGAGATCCGGCTAACTATGGCTACACCTTC. Amino acids: CSARDPANYGYTF.

The chain uses TRBV6-1 and TRBJ2-3; 13 bases are a match to TRBD2. Germline V gene sequence: CDR1 MNHNS, CDR2 SASEGT. V was pared by 7 bases and J by 1 base, with 8 bases of the junction left unmatched. This CDR3 contains 17 residues. The CDR3 nucleotides read TGTGCCAGCAAGCCGGGACTAGCGGGATTTGGCACAGATACGCAGTATTTT. Its protein is CASKPGLAGFGTDTQYF.

This clonotype was observed a few times. The J gene is TRBJ1-3, the V gene TRBV7-9; perhaps TRBD1 as D (5 bases). Per the germline V gene, CDR1 is SEHNR and CDR2 is FQNEAQ (reference sequence). Deletions cut 5 bases from V and 0 bases from J, with 11 bases between. This CDR3 spans 15 amino acids. This CDR3 reads CASSPTGSSGNTIYF. The CDR3 nucleotides read TGTGCCAGCAGCCCAACAGGATCCTCTGGAAACACCATATATTTT.

The rearrangement links TRBV14 to TRBJ1-2; D is unclear. The CDR3 sequence is 13 residues long. The V and J ends lost 1 base and 7 bases respectively, with 10 bases between them. In germline, CDR1 is SGHDN, CDR2 FVKESK. The CDR3 DNA reads as TGTGCCAGCAGCCAAGTTCAGGTTGGTGGCTACACCTTC. It encodes CASSQVQVGGYTF. Drawing the rest from reference TRBV14 and TRBJ1-2, the complete variable domain is EAGVTQFPSHSVIEKGQTVTLRCDPISGHDNLYWYRRVMGKEIKFLLHFVKESKQDESGMPNNRFLAERTGGTYSTLKVQPAELEDSGVYFCASSQVQVGGYTFGSGTRLTVV.

V usage is TRBV19 and J usage is TRBJ1-1; TRBD1 is a possible D gene (5 bases). Germline values: CDR1 LNHDA, CDR2 SQIVND (reference sequence). Trimming removed 7 bases from V and 0 bases from J, with 15 bases in between. This CDR3 contains 15 residues. In nucleotides, the CDR3 is TGTGCCAGTAAGGAGACAGACCTCATGAACACTGAAGCTTTCTTT. Amino acids: CASKETDLMNTEAFF.

The chain links TRBV29-1 to TRBJ2-3; D possibly corresponds to TRBD1 (6 bases). V lost 3 bases, J lost 8 bases, and 12 bases lay in between. Germline CDR1 SQVTM, CDR2 ANQGSEA. There are 12 residues in the CDR3. The DNA for the CDR3 is TGCAGCGTTGATCTAACAGGGAGTACGCAGTATTTT. Protein sequence: CSVDLTGSTQYF.

CDR3 sequence (DNA): TGTGCCAGCAATAGGGCTACAGATACGCAGTATTTT. Translation: CASNRATDTQYF. The rearrangement uses TRBV2 and TRBJ2-3, with D unresolved. The CDR3 spans 12 residues. Trimming shortened V by 7 bases and J by 3 bases, and 8 bases separated the two germline ends. Germline CDR1 and CDR2: SNHLY and FYNNEI.

This clonotype has more than one count but fewer than ten. CDR3 protein: CATSSGGNQGELFF. The CDR3 nucleotides are TGTGCCACCAGCAGTGGGGGTAACCAAGGGGAGCTGTTTTTT. The V gene is TRBV15, the J gene TRBJ2-2; tentatively, D is TRBD1 or TRBD2 (5 bases each). Germline CDR1 LNHNV, CDR2 YYDKDF (reference sequence). This CDR3 has 14 amino acids. Trimming stripped 3 bases from V and 8 bases from J, with 13 bases between. The full variable domain, its missing parts supplied by reference TRBV15 and TRBJ2-2, is DAMVIQNPRYQVTQFGKPVTLSCSQTLNHNVMYWYQQKSSQAPKLLFHYYDKDFNNEADTPDNFQSRRPNTSFCFLDIRSPGLGDTAMYLCATSSGGNQGELFFGEGSRLTVL.

The rearrangement uses TRBV7-9 and TRBJ2-4; tentatively, D is TRBD2 (6 bases). The CDR3 spans 14 residues. V lost 5 bases to trimming and J lost 4 bases, with 12 bases between them. Germline V CDR1 and CDR2: SEHNR, FQNEAQ (reference sequence). The CDR3 protein is CASSPRDLKNIQYF. In DNA form, the CDR3 reads TGTGCCAGCAGCCCTCGGGACTTAAAAAACATTCAGTACTTC.

The J gene is TRBJ1-1, the V gene TRBV19; no clear D. The CDR3 is 15 amino acids. V lost 3 bases and J lost 5, with 16 bases in between. CDR1 and CDR2 from the germline V gene are LNHDA and SQIVND (reference sequence). The CDR3 bases are TGTGCCAGTAGTATGGGCGTCCGGGGTGTGACTGAAGCTTTCTTT. Amino acid sequence: CASSMGVRGVTEAFF. The whole variable domain, filled in from reference TRBV19 and TRBJ1-1, reads DGGITQSPKYLFRKEGQNVTLSCEQNLNHDAMYWYRQDPGQGLRLIYYSQIVNDFQKGDIAEGYSVSREKKESFPLTVTSAQKNPTAFYLCASSMGVRGVTEAFFGQGTRLTVV.

V usage is TRBV20-1 and J usage is TRBJ1-1; TRBD1 is a possible D gene (5 bases). Germline V gene lookup returns CDR1 DFQATT and CDR2 SNEGSKA (reference sequence). V was clipped by 3 bases and J by 3 bases, with 11 bases between them. The CDR3 is 13 amino acids. The DNA of the CDR3 is TGCAGTGCTAGCAGGGATTGGGACACTGAAGCTTTCTTT. Amino acid sequence: CSASRDWDTEAFF.

This clonotype came up a few times. The CDR3 DNA reads as TGTGCCAGCGACGGGCGCGGCTATGGCTACACCTTC. It codes for CASDGRGYGYTF. The gene calls are TRBV6-1 and TRBJ1-2; no firm D call. Trimming cost V 8 bases and J 4 bases, with 11 bases left between them. Germline CDR1 is MNHNS and CDR2 is SASEGT. This CDR3 comprises 12 residues.